The 29 T cell receptor beta chains presented below share a single source sample, sequenced in a study of shared clonotypes between healthy human individuals. Naive CD8 cells lacked CD45RO and underwent positive selection for CCR7, leaving out terminally differentiated effector memory CD45RA+ cells. TCRdb's copy holds only in-frame clones and misses some; the assay was immunoSEQ multiplex PCR. The sample has around 700,000 clones; 90% to 95% are singletons. Input material: naive CD8+ T cells sorted from blood. All receptors come from a man under 40 in good health.

This chain connects TRBV5-1 to TRBJ2-3; 11 bases align to TRBD2. The CDR3 is 21 residues long. The V and J ends lost 4 bases and 4 bases, in that order; junction bases with no gene match: 23. Germline values: CDR1 SGHRS, CDR2 YFSETQ. CDR3 nucleotide sequence: TGCGCCAGCAGCCTATGGGACAGGACTGCGACTAGCGGGGTGGTGGCAGATACGCAGTATTTT. Translation gives CASSLWDRTATSGVVADTQYF.

The rearrangement links TRBV5-4 to TRBJ2-5; possibly TRBD2 for D (6 bases). V gave up 7 bases and J gave up 5 bases, with 15 bases separating them. The V gene's germline CDR1 is SGHNT and CDR2 YYREEE (reference sequence). CDR3 length: 13 amino acids. CDR3 DNA: TGTGCCAGCTCTTGGAGGGAGTCGGAGACCCAGTACTTC. Translated: CASSWRESETQYF. Looking up the rest from reference TRBV5-4 and TRBJ2-5 gives the full variable domain: ETGVTQSPTHLIKTRGQQVTLRCSSQSGHNTVSWYQQALGQGPQFIFQYYREEENGRGNFPPRFSGLQFPNYSSELNVNALELDDSALYLCASSWRESETQYFGPGTRLLVL.

The V and J genes are TRBV5-6 and TRBJ2-7; D remains unclear. In germline, CDR1 is SGHDT, CDR2 YYEEEE. V gave up 0 bases and J gave up 4 bases, with 14 bases separating them. This CDR3 is built from 15 residues. CDR3 in amino acids: CASSLGQGLGYEQYF. In DNA, the CDR3 is TGTGCCAGCAGCTTGGGACAAGGGCTTGGGTACGAGCAGTACTTC.

The gene calls are TRBV7-6 and TRBJ2-3; weak D call: TRBD2 (6 bases). Trimming took off 5 bases at V and 6 bases at J, with 18 bases between the two ends. The CDR3 loop spans 15 amino acids. The germline V gene has CDR1 SGHVS and CDR2 FNYEAQ. CDR3 protein: CASSPGAGLPDTQYF. The CDR3 nucleotides read TGTGCCAGCAGCCCTGGTGCGGGGCTACCGGATACGCAGTATTTT.

The V and J genes are TRBV27 and TRBJ2-7, with TRBD1 matching over 7 bases. V trimming: 5 bases; J trimming: 0 bases; junction bases outside the gene matches: 7. Germline V gives CDR1 MNHEY, CDR2 SMNVEV (reference sequence). This CDR3 contains 15 residues. CDR3 residues: CASSHGQDLSYEQYF. The DNA of the CDR3 is TGTGCCAGCAGTCACGGACAGGACCTCTCCTACGAGCAGTACTTC.

The CDR3 region is CASSLQGLNTEAFF. In nucleotides, the CDR3 is TGTGCCAGCAGCTTACAGGGTCTGAACACTGAAGCTTTCTTT. The chain uses TRBV7-9 and TRBJ1-1; D may be TRBD1 (5 bases). CDR3 length: 14 amino acids. The V and J ends lost 2 bases and 0 bases respectively, with 7 bases between them. Germline V gives CDR1 SEHNR, CDR2 FQNEAQ (reference sequence).

The rearrangement uses TRBV19 and TRBJ2-7, with TRBD2 matching 7 bases. The CDR3 extends over 14 amino acids. Per the germline V gene, CDR1 is LNHDA and CDR2 is SQIVND (reference sequence). V gave up 7 bases and J gave up 3 bases; unmatched junction bases: 9. CDR3 sequence (DNA): TGTGCCAGTACCCCCACGGGAGGTAGCTACGAGCAGTACTTC. Its translation: CASTPTGGSYEQYF.

The V gene is TRBV7-8, the J gene TRBJ2-3; maybe TRBD2 (5 bases). Trimming took off 7 bases at V and 0 bases at J, with 11 bases between the two ends. The length of the CDR3 is 14 residues. Per germline, CDR1 SGHVS and CDR2 FQNEAQ. CDR3 nucleotides: TGTGCCAGCACCGGGGATAGAAGCACAGATACGCAGTATTTT. This encodes CASTGDRSTDTQYF.

The chain has TRBV27 and TRBJ1-1, with D perhaps TRBD1 (6 bases). The CDR3 runs 14 residues. V was clipped by 5 bases and J by 0 bases, with 10 bases between them. CDR1 and CDR2 from the germline V gene are MNHEY and SMNVEV (reference sequence). CDR3 protein: CASSPQGLNTEAFF. DNA of the CDR3: TGTGCCAGCAGTCCTCAGGGGCTGAACACTGAAGCTTTCTTT.

CDR3 sequence reads: CASSQGQREGPDTQYF. For the CDR3, the DNA is TGTGCCAGCAGCCAAGGTCAGCGGGAGGGTCCAGATACGCAGTATTTT. The gene calls are TRBV14 and TRBJ2-3; TRBD2 matches at 10 bases. The junction had 5 bases not matched to a gene; V was cut back by 1 base and J by 4 bases. The CDR3 is 16 amino acids. Germline V gene data show CDR1 as SGHDN and CDR2 as FVKESK.

The chain joins TRBV28 to TRBJ2-7, with D unclear. V was pared by 6 bases and J by 3 bases, with 6 bases between. Germline CDR1 reads MDHEN; CDR2 reads SYDVKM. This CDR3 comprises 11 residues. The CDR3 reads CASSPFYEQYF. The CDR3 DNA reads TGTGCCAGCAGCCCCTTCTACGAGCAGTACTTC.

The chain couples TRBV28 to TRBJ2-3; no definite D call. V was trimmed by 4 bases and J by 1 base, leaving 9 bases between them. The CDR3 totals 14 residues. Germline values: CDR1 MDHEN, CDR2 SYDVKM. The CDR3: CASSSRRGTDTQYF. In DNA, the CDR3 is TGTGCCAGCAGTTCCCGTCGGGGCACAGATACGCAGTATTTT.

This chain connects TRBV6-1 to TRBJ2-1; 9 nucleotides match TRBD2. The CDR3 runs 15 residues. Germline V gives CDR1 MNHNS, CDR2 SASEGT. Unmatched junction bases numbered 6, after V lost 6 bases and J lost 3 bases. As DNA, the CDR3 is TGTGCCAGCAGCCAGCGGGAGGCTCTCTACAATGAGCAGTTCTTC. Its protein product is CASSQREALYNEQFF.

The rearrangement links TRBV27 to TRBJ2-1, with D possibly TRBD1 on 5 matching bases. Germline V gene sequence: CDR1 MNHEY, CDR2 SMNVEV (reference sequence). The V end lost 3 bases, the J end lost 9 bases, and 15 bases lay between the germline ends. The CDR3 loop spans 14 amino acids. The CDR3 DNA sequence: TGTGCCAGCAGTTTCCGTCAGGGTGGGTCTGAGCAGTTCTTC. Protein sequence: CASSFRQGGSEQFF.

V is TRBV15 and J is TRBJ1-1; TRBD1 might be the D (6 bases). CDR1 is LNHNV and CDR2 is YYDKDF in the germline V gene (reference sequence). The CDR3 is 13 amino acids. V lost 5 bases to trimming and J lost 6 bases, with 13 bases between them. As DNA, the CDR3 is TGTGCCACCAGCCCCCCCGGGGGCGCTGAAGCTTTCTTT. Amino acids: CATSPPGGAEAFF.

This chain joins TRBV18 and TRBJ1-4; TRBD1 aligns across 10 bases. With V trimmed by 5 bases and J by 8 bases, 8 bases remained unmatched. The germline V gene encodes CDR1 KGHSH and CDR2 LQKENI. CDR3 size: 15 residues. The CDR3 DNA reads as TGTGCCAGCTCAGGGCCCGGGACAGGGGACGAAAAACTGTTTTTT. Protein sequence: CASSGPGTGDEKLFF. Full variable domain (rest looked up from reference TRBV18 and TRBJ1-4): NAGVMQNPRHLVRRRGQEARLRCSPMKGHSHVYWYRQLPEEGLKFMVYLQKENIIDESGMPKERFSAEFPKEGPSILRIQQVVRGDSAAYFCASSGPGTGDEKLFFGSGTQLSVL.

The chain joins TRBV7-2 to TRBJ1-5; a weak D match, TRBD1 (5 bases). Germline V gene data show CDR1 as SGHTA and CDR2 as FQGNSA. The CDR3 length is 15 residues. V was trimmed by 1 base and J by 1 base, leaving 8 bases between them. The CDR3 DNA sequence: TGTGCCAGCAGCTTAGATGGGGCCAGCAATCAGCCCCAGCATTTT. The encoded protein is CASSLDGASNQPQHF.

This chain uses TRBV7-9 with TRBJ2-7; 8 nucleotides agree with TRBD2. Germline CDR1 is SEHNR and CDR2 is FQNEAQ (reference sequence). After removal of 5 bases from V and 5 bases from J, the junction contained 11 bases not matched to a gene. The CDR3 spans 15 residues. CDR3 nucleotide sequence: TGTGCCAGCAGCCCCCCCCGGACTAGCTGGAACGAGCAGTACTTC. Amino acids: CASSPPRTSWNEQYF.

CDR3 region: CAISESGLAGLNEQFF. The CDR3 DNA reads TGTGCCATCAGTGAGTCGGGACTAGCGGGTCTGAATGAGCAGTTCTTC. The chain recombines TRBV10-3 with TRBJ2-1; 12 bases are shared with TRBD2. CDR1 and CDR2 (germline): ENHRY, SYGVKD. CDR3 length: 16 amino acids. The junction had 4 bases not matched to a gene; V was cut back by 0 bases and J by 7 bases.

The chain combines TRBV5-6 with TRBJ2-1, with 11 bases lining up with TRBD1. The CDR3 contains 17 residues. Trimming removed 1 base from V and 7 bases from J; junction bases left unmatched: 10. Germline V gene sequence: CDR1 SGHDT, CDR2 YYEEEE. As DNA, the CDR3 is TGTGCCAGCAGCTTGCGGCTCCGGACAGGGGGCCGTAATGAGCAGTTCTTC. This codes for CASSLRLRTGGRNEQFF.

Remarks on this clone: A much larger clone differs from this one at a single base, so this may be a read error. Within the sample, other DNA sequences also encode this same CDR3. This chain connects TRBV27 to TRBJ2-7; 7 bases line up with TRBD1. Trimming at V came to 2 bases and at J to 5 bases, leaving 0 bases not matched to a gene. Germline loops: CDR1 MNHEY, CDR2 SMNVEV (reference sequence). The CDR3 has 12 amino acids. The CDR3 sequence is CASSLQGDEQYF. The CDR3 bases are TGTGCCAGCAGTTTACAGGGGGACGAGCAGTACTTC.

The chain combines TRBV11-3 with TRBJ2-7; perhaps TRBD1 as D (6 bases). The CDR3 spans 13 residues. Trimming took 5 bases from V and 3 from J, leaving 11 bases between them. Germline V gene sequence: CDR1 SGHNT, CDR2 YENEEA. CDR3 DNA: TGTGCCAGCAGCCCGGGACAACACTACGAGCAGTACTTC. This encodes CASSPGQHYEQYF.

This chain links TRBV20-1 with TRBJ2-7; TRBD2 might be the D (6 bases). Germline V gives CDR1 DFQATT, CDR2 SNEGSKA (reference sequence). Trimming removed 5 bases from V and 4 bases from J, with 9 bases in between. CDR3 size: 11 residues. The CDR3 reads CSAPGEYEQYF. CDR3 DNA: TGCAGTGCTCCGGGGGAGTACGAGCAGTACTTC.

V gene TRBV4-1 combines with J gene TRBJ2-5; D is perhaps TRBD2 (5 bases). The germline V gene encodes CDR1 MGHRA and CDR2 YSYEKL. V lost 0 bases to trimming and J lost 5 bases, with 13 bases between them. This CDR3 has 15 residues. The CDR3, as DNA: TGCGCCAGCAGCCAAGATCCCGGGATTGGGGAGACCCAGTACTTC. Protein: CASSQDPGIGETQYF.

The chain employs TRBV28 and TRBJ1-5; 7 nucleotides align to TRBD1. CDR3 size: 15 residues. CDR1 and CDR2 (germline): MDHEN, SYDVKM. Unmatched junction bases numbered 11, after V lost 5 bases and J lost 7 bases. DNA of the CDR3: TGTGCCAGCAGTATACGGGACAGTGATTACCAGCCCCAGCATTTT. Its translation: CASSIRDSDYQPQHF.

This clone was seen only once. V usage is TRBV27 and J usage is TRBJ2-7, with a weak D call TRBD2 (7 bases). Germline CDR1 reads MNHEY; CDR2 reads SMNVEV (reference sequence). The CDR3 has 15 residues. V was trimmed by 4 bases and J by 4 bases, leaving 17 bases between them. The CDR3 loop is CASSSEGGGWYEQYF. The CDR3 DNA sequence: TGTGCCAGCAGTTCGGAGGGGGGGGGCTGGTACGAGCAGTACTTC.

This clone has only a few counts. Other DNA variants within this sample encode the same CDR3. This chain links TRBV27 with TRBJ2-7; D is unclear. Germline loops: CDR1 MNHEY, CDR2 SMNVEV (reference sequence). The CDR3 is made up of 11 amino acids. V was pared by 4 bases and J by 4 bases, with 5 bases between. The CDR3 region has the DNA TGTGCCAGCAGTTCCTTATACGAGCAGTACTTC. Translation: CASSSLYEQYF.

This clone has a single count. CDR3 amino acids: CASSATGRINEQFF. In DNA, the CDR3 is TGCGCCAGCAGCGCCACGGGACGGATCAATGAGCAGTTCTTC. The chain couples TRBV5-1 to TRBJ2-1; tentatively, D is TRBD1 or TRBD2 (5 bases each). Germline loops: CDR1 SGHRS, CDR2 YFSETQ. Trimming left V 4 bases short and J 6 bases short, with 14 bases between. The CDR3 is 14 amino acids.

With respect to this clone: One end of the junction fails to match germline, which may point to a read error. The chain employs TRBV7-9 and TRBJ2-7; TRBD2 might be the D (5 bases). Germline CDR1 is SEHNR and CDR2 is FQNEAQ (reference sequence). The CDR3 contains 13 residues. The CDR3 sequence is CASSIERSYAQYF. The CDR3 DNA sequence: TGTGCCAGCAGCATCGAGCGGTCTTACGCGCAGTACTTC.